Listed below are T cell receptor beta chains from one sample, sequenced in a study of molecular identifiers for immune sequencing clone quantification. In TCRdb, the PCR reads were re-called with MiXCR into one record per CDR3 protein. The sample lists about 510,000 distinct CDR3 sequences, around 25% seen once, with 0.76% in the top ten. Material: naive CD8+ T cells from blood, with Jurkat cell RNA spiked in. The receptors originated from a human donor in good health. Some libraries in this study had Jurkat cell RNA spiked in. Both conserved end residues are part of each CDR3. The D gene is left open where the match is weak. Rows give clone size only sometimes, using once, few, many, or a class for an expanded clone.

v_call,d_call,j_call,clone_size,cdr3_nt,cdr3_aa
TRBV6-2/TRBV6-3,NA,TRBJ2-1,many,TGTGCCAGCAACGGTCCAGAGCAGTTCTTC,CASNGPEQFF
TRBV20-1,NA,TRBJ1-5,few,TGCAGTGCTCGTGACAGGAGCAATCAGCCCCAGCATTTT,CSARDRSNQPQHF
TRBV28,TRBD1,TRBJ1-5,many,TGTGCCAGCAGGGATGGGACAGGCGATTATCAGCCCCAGCATTTT,CASRDGTGDYQPQHF
TRBV13,NA,TRBJ2-7,NA,TGTGCCGGCAGCTGCGGGACTGCCGGCGAGCAGTACTTC,CAGSCGTAGEQYF
TRBV4-3,NA,TRBJ2-5,NA,TGCGCCAGCAGCCAACACAGGGTTGCAGGGACCCAGTACTTC,CASSQHRVAGTQYF
TRBV12-3/TRBV12-4,NA,TRBJ2-3,many,TGTGCCGACGGGGGGCAGGTAGATACGCAGTATTTT,CADGGQVDTQYF
TRBV23-1,TRBD1,TRBJ2-7,few,TGCGCCAGCAGTCAGGCCGGGACAGACTACGAGCAGTACTTC,CASSQAGTDYEQYF
TRBV7-9,TRBD1,TRBJ2-5,many,TGTGCCAGCAGCTTTTTGACAGGGTCGCAAGAGACCCAGTACTTC,CASSFLTGSQETQYF
TRBV30,NA,TRBJ1-2,once,TGTGCCTGGGGTGTACTAGGGTATGGTGGCTACACCTTC,CAWGVLGYGGYTF
TRBV30,NA,TRBJ1-1,many,TGTGCCTGGAGTGGGGGAGGGACTGAAGCTTTCTTT,CAWSGGGTEAFF
TRBV7-2,NA,TRBJ2-3,few,TGTGCCAGCAGCTCGGACCCCGACCCCACAGATACGCAGTATTTT,CASSSDPDPTDTQYF
TRBV2,NA,TRBJ2-7,many,TGTGCCAGCAGTGAAGGCAGGGGAGGCGAGCAGTACTTC,CASSEGRGGEQYF
TRBV2,NA,TRBJ2-7,NA,TGTGCCAGCGGGGGTACTGGGGATGGGGAGCAGTACTTC,CASGGTGDGEQYF
TRBV19,NA,TRBJ1-5,NA,TGTGCCAGTAGTCCTCCTCGGATCTACAATCAGCCCCAGCATTTT,CASSPPRIYNQPQHF
TRBV4-1,NA,TRBJ2-2,few,TGCGCCAGCAGCCAGACAAAGAACACCGGGGAGCTGTTTTTT,CASSQTKNTGELFF
TRBV9,NA,TRBJ2-6,few,TGTGCCAGCAGAGCACCCTGGGGGGCCAACGTCCTGACTTTC,CASRAPWGANVLTF
TRBV6-2/TRBV6-3,NA,TRBJ2-1,NA,TGTGCCAGCAGTTACTCCTGGGTTGAGCAGTTCTTC,CASSYSWVEQFF
TRBV5-4,TRBD2,TRBJ2-3,many,TGTGCCAGCAGGTCCGGGACTAGCGGGGGGGCACACACAGATACGCAGTATTTT,CASRSGTSGGAHTDTQYF
TRBV30,TRBD2,TRBJ2-1,NA,TGTGCCTGGAAACTAGCGGGGGACAATGAGCAGTTCTTC,CAWKLAGDNEQFF
TRBV7-9,TRBD1,TRBJ1-1,few,TGTGCCAGCACCACAGGGGCAGTCACTGAAGCTTTCTTT,CASTTGAVTEAFF
TRBV7-4,TRBD1,TRBJ2-5,few,TGTGCCAGCAGCCCACCCGGGACAGGGAGGGGCGAGACCCAGTACTTC,CASSPPGTGRGETQYF
TRBV3-1,NA,TRBJ1-5,NA,TGTACCAGCAGCCGGGGGAAAAAAGGGCCCCATCAGCCCCAGCATTTT,CTSSRGKKGPHQPQHF
TRBV5-1,NA,TRBJ2-5,few,TGCGCCAGCAGCTTCCTTGGGGTCCAAGAGACCCAGTACTTC,CASSFLGVQETQYF
TRBV27,NA,TRBJ2-7,many,TGTGCCAGCAGTCACGGATCGGGGGAGCAGTACTTC,CASSHGSGEQYF
TRBV7-6,NA,TRBJ2-2,few,TGTGCCAGCAGCCCCGGGGCAGACGAAGGAACCGGGGAGCTGTTTTTT,CASSPGADEGTGELFF
TRBV28,NA,TRBJ2-2,NA,TGTGCCAGCAGACTCCGCACTAGTACCGGGGAGCTGTTTTTT,CASRLRTSTGELFF
TRBV19,NA,TRBJ1-5,many,TGTGCCACCCGAGGGTACGGTCAGCCCCAGCATTTT,CATRGYGQPQHF
TRBV10-2,TRBD2,TRBJ2-7,few,TGCGCCAGCAGACAGCGGGGGACGGCCTACGAGCAGTACTTC,CASRQRGTAYEQYF
TRBV6-2/TRBV6-3,NA,TRBJ2-7,NA,TGTGCCAGCAGTTACTCCGAGACTGGCGGCTACGAGCAGTACTTC,CASSYSETGGYEQYF
TRBV6-5,NA,TRBJ2-6,NA,TGTGCCAGCAGTTACTCGGGGACCTCTGGGGCCAACGTCCTGACTTTC,CASSYSGTSGANVLTF
TRBV7-6,NA,TRBJ2-3,few,TGTGCCAGCAGAGGGGGGGAACAGGGGTTGCGAGCAGATACGCAGTATTTT,CASRGGEQGLRADTQYF
TRBV14,NA,TRBJ2-7,NA,TGTGCCAGCAGCCCCGCCAGGACCTACACCTACGAGCAGTACTTC,CASSPARTYTYEQYF
TRBV12-3/TRBV12-4,NA,TRBJ1-2,NA,TGTGCCAGCAGTTTAGACGTCGGGCACAGTCAAAACTATGGCTACACCTTC,CASSLDVGHSQNYGYTF
TRBV11-2,NA,TRBJ2-7,NA,TGTGCCAGCACCCAAGGGGCCCACGAGCAGTACTTC,CASTQGAHEQYF
TRBV13,TRBD1,TRBJ1-1,few,TGTGCCAGCAGCGCCAAGGACAGGGGTTTCCCTGAAGCTTTCTTT,CASSAKDRGFPEAFF